This T cell receptor beta chain stems from a study of PD-L1 blockade in urothelial cancer. The J segment lost 4 bases and the V segment lost 5 bases, leaving 5 bases of the junction unmatched. Germline V gene sequence: CDR1 GTSNPN, CDR2 SVGIG (reference sequence). This CDR3 spans 14 amino acids. Time point here: peripheral blood 6 weeks after treatment start. As concerns this clone: Antigen unknown.

Study-level findings and limits: At the 3-week point, tumor-associated blood clones expanded more in durable-benefit patients.

Measured with immunoSEQ multiplex PCR; TCRdb has only the in-frame clones, and not every one. The repertoire holds fewer than 85,000 clones, with approximately 91% as singletons. This chain links TRBV30 with TRBJ2-1; 10 nucleotides agree with TRBD2. The sample in question was PBMCs, obtained around atezolizumab (anti-PD-L1) treatment. The source of this sequence is a man aged 55 to 70 with urothelial cancer. The DNA for the CDR3 is TGTGCCTGGGGGGGACTAGCGAATTACAATGAGCAGTTCTTC. Translating gives CAWGGLANYNEQFF.